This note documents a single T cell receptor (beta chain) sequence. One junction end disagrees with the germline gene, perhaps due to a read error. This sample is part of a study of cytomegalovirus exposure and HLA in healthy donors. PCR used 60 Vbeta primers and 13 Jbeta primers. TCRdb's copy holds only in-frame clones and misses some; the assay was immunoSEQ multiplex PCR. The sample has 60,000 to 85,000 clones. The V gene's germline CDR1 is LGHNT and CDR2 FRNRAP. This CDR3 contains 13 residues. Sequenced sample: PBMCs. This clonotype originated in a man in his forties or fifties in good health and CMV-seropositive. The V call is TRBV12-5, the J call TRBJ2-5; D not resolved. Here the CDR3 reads CASGLVASDPRNF. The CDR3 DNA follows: TGTGCTAGTGGTTTGGTAGCGAGCGACCCCCGGAACTTC.